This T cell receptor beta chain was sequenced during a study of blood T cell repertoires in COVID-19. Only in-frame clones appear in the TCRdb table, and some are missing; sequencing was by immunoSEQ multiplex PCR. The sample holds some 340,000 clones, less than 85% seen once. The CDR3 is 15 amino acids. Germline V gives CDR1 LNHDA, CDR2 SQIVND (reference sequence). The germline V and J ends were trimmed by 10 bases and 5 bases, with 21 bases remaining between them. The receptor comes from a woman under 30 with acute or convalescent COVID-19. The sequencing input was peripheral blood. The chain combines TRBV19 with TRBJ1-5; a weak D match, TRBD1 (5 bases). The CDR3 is CATGLRDSGDQPQHF. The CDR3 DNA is TGTGCCACGGGACTCCGGGACTCCGGGGATCAGCCCCAGCATTTT.